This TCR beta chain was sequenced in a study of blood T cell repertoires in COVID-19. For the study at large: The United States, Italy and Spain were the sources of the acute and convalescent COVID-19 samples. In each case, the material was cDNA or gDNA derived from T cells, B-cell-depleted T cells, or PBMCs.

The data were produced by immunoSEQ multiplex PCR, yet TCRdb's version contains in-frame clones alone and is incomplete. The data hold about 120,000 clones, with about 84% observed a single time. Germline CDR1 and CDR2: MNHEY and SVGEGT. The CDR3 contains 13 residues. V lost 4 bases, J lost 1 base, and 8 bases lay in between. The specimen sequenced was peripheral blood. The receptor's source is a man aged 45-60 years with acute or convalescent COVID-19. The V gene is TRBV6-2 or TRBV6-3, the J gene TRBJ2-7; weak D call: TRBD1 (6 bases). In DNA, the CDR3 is TGTGCCAGCAGTTGGGACAATTCCTACGAGCAGTACTTC. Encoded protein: CASSWDNSYEQYF.